This TCR beta chain was obtained from a study of response to subunit inactivated influenza vaccine. The table lists this clonotype with a few counts. V lost 1 base and J 1 base, leaving 8 bases between the germline ends. Germline CDR1 reads SGHTA; CDR2 reads FQGNSA. CDR3 length: 14 amino acids. TCRdb redid the calling of the RT-PCR reads with MiXCR, one entry per CDR3 protein. The sample lists roughly 550,000 distinct CDR3 sequences; under 30% were seen once. These same records also appear under a second study, on T cells expressing NK-cell markers. As reported in that work: It was by 5'RACE template switching with UMIs that TCR beta cDNA was made. The study drew TCR beta repertoires from sorted CD3+CD56+NKG2C+, CD3+CD56+NKG2C- and CD3+CD56-NKG2C+ T cells. Out of eight donors sequenced, seven tested HCMV-seropositive and the remaining one seronegative. The leading position in the CD3+CD56-NKG2C+ fraction of a few donors also went to these clonotypes. It remained uncertain whether the expanded NKG2C+ T cell clones were specific for HCMV antigens.

The sample in question was CD4+ T cells sorted from PBMCs, obtained 11 to 12 days after vaccination. This clonotype was sampled from a man in his fifties or sixties who received an inactivated influenza vaccine. The gene calls are TRBV7-2 and TRBJ2-7; the D is unclear. CDR3 nucleotide sequence: TGTGCCAGCAGCTTAGTTTACTCATCCTACGAGCAGTACTTC. Encoded protein: CASSLVYSSYEQYF.